This T cell receptor beta chain comes out of a study of blood T cell repertoires in COVID-19. Across the study: The origin of the acute and convalescent COVID-19 samples was the United States, Italy and Spain.

Germline V gives CDR1 SGDLS, CDR2 YYNGEE. V lost 4 bases and J 5 bases, leaving 15 bases between the germline ends. The CDR3 loop spans 15 amino acids. Two negative PCRs, clearance, or symptom resolution had been documented for recovered Cohort 3 donors. Authors' data handling: It was from reference gene primer amplification that nucleated cell counts were estimated. Using immunoSEQ multiplex PCR, the repertoire was profiled, and TCRdb retains in-frame clones only, with some absent. V and J calls and clone size are given by that table; D and trimming were obtained from the DNA. Of about 220,000 clones in the sample, less than 90% were seen once.

The source material was PBMCs or T cells enriched from blood (not recorded which). This TCR came from a woman between 25 and 40 years old who had recovered from COVID-19. This chain links TRBV9 with TRBJ1-4; unclear D gene. The CDR3 nucleotides are TGTGCCAGCAGCATGGTCGGGAGAGGAAATGAAAAACTGTTTTTT. This codes for CASSMVGRGNEKLFF.